The 18 T cell receptor beta chains given below trace back to one sample, sequenced in a study of T cells in Graves' hyperthyroidism and ophthalmopathy. The source material, RNA transcripts, was used to amplify TCR beta CDR3 regions. TCR CDR3 regions were first amplified by RT-PCR with HTBI primers. MiXCR, applied by TCRdb to the multiplex PCR reads, yields one record per CDR3 protein. This table holds roughly 500,000 distinct CDR3 sequences, 15% to 20% found once. Sample: blood. Receptors were obtained from a woman aged 25-40 years with Graves' ophthalmopathy.

This clonotype was observed at least ten times. The chain carries TRBV7-3 and TRBJ2-1; the D is unclear. Trimming left V 3 bases short and J 12 bases short, with 9 bases between. This CDR3 spans 11 amino acids. The V gene's germline CDR1 is SGHTA and CDR2 FQGTGA. CDR3 sequence reads: CASSLGNGQFF. CDR3 sequence (DNA): TGTGCCAGCAGCTTGGGCAACGGGCAGTTCTTC.

This clonotype was observed at least ten times. CDR3 nucleotide sequence: TGTGCCAGCAGCTTTCGTATTTCGGGTAGCGCGTCCACAGATACGCAGTATTTT. This gives the protein CASSFRISGSASTDTQYF. This sequence joins TRBV11-1 and TRBJ2-3; the D gene is possibly TRBD2 (5 bases). V was trimmed by 3 bases and J by 2 bases, leaving 21 bases between them. This CDR3 spans 18 amino acids. Germline V gives CDR1 SGHAT, CDR2 FQDESV (reference sequence).

Ten or more counts support this clonotype. The chain carries TRBV20-1 and TRBJ2-5; D is possibly TRBD2 (6 bases). Trimming left V 3 bases short and J 2 bases short, with 10 bases between. Germline CDR1 reads DFQATT; CDR2 reads SNEGSKA (reference sequence). The CDR3 has 13 amino acids. This CDR3 is CSARGTPQETQYF. Here the CDR3 DNA reads TGCAGTGCTAGGGGGACTCCGCAAGAGACCCAGTACTTC.

This clonotype was seen at least ten times. The chain has TRBV20-1 and TRBJ2-7; D possibly corresponds to TRBD1 (5 bases). This CDR3 spans 14 amino acids. Germline assignment: CDR1 DFQATT and CDR2 SNEGSKA (reference sequence). Between the trimmed V and J ends, which lost 3 bases and 3 bases, there was a span of 15 bases. CDR3 DNA sequence: TGCAGTGCTAGGGCACCCAAGGGGTTCTACGAGCAGTACTTC. Its protein is CSARAPKGFYEQYF.

At least ten counts were recorded for this clonotype. An end of the junction does not agree with germline; a read error may underlie this. The rearrangement joins TRBV7-2 to TRBJ2-3; D is unclear. The CDR3 loop spans 13 amino acids. In germline, CDR1 is SGHTA, CDR2 FQGNSA. The CDR3 region is CASSLEFTDTQYF. The CDR3, as DNA: TGTGCCAGCAGTTTAGAGTTCACAGATACGCAGTATTTT.

The chain joins TRBV20-1 to TRBJ2-1; D perhaps matches TRBD2 (6 bases). This CDR3 contains 15 residues. The germline V and J ends were trimmed by 5 bases and 7 bases, with 21 bases remaining between them. Looked up from germline, CDR1 is DFQATT and CDR2 is SNEGSKA (reference sequence). The CDR3 here is CSAPRLGDLLNEQFF. CDR3 nucleotide sequence: TGCAGTGCTCCAAGGTTGGGGGACTTATTGAATGAGCAGTTCTTC.

V gene TRBV11-2 combines with J gene TRBJ2-7; 7 nucleotides agree with TRBD2. The junction had 9 bases not matched to a gene; V was cut back by 5 bases and J by 2 bases. This CDR3 comprises 15 residues. Per the germline V gene, CDR1 is SGHAT and CDR2 is FQNNGV. The CDR3 nucleotides are TGTGCCAGCAGCCCCGGGACTACGAGCCCCTACGAGCAGTACTTC. Its protein is CASSPGTTSPYEQYF.

This clonotype was counted only a few times. This rearrangement joins TRBV7-2 to TRBJ1-2; D gene uncertain. Germline CDR1 reads SGHTA; CDR2 reads FQGNSA. Trimming pared 2 bases from V and 2 bases from J, leaving 6 bases between. This CDR3 region has 13 residues. The CDR3 DNA follows: TGTGCCAGCAGCTTATATAAAAACTATGGCTACACCTTC. Amino acid sequence: CASSLYKNYGYTF.

As regards this clonotype: This may stem from a read error, because a much larger clone lies one nucleotide away. The chain uses TRBV7-9 and TRBJ2-7; the D gene could be TRBD1 or TRBD2 (7 bases each). V was shortened by 4 bases and J by 1 base, with 17 bases between the two germline ends. This CDR3 region has 16 residues. CDR1 and CDR2 (germline): SEHNR, FQNEAQ (reference sequence). The CDR3 region is CASSSEDREGSYEQYF. CDR3 sequence (DNA): TGTGCCAGCAGCTCGGAAGACAGGGAGGGTTCCTACGAGCAGTACTTC.

This clonotype was counted ten times or more. This rearrangement joins TRBV20-1 to TRBJ2-7, with 10 bases that match TRBD1. Per germline, CDR1 DFQATT and CDR2 SNEGSKA (reference sequence). V dropped 5 bases and J dropped 1; count of bases not matched to a gene: 8. This CDR3 comprises 15 residues. CDR3 region: CSALYRTGGSYEQYF. The CDR3 region has the DNA TGCAGTGCTCTATATCGGACAGGGGGATCCTACGAGCAGTACTTC.

The rearrangement uses TRBV20-1 and TRBJ2-1; 10 bases agree with TRBD2. This CDR3 region has 19 residues. The trim removed 3 bases at V and 0 bases at J, leaving 14 bases unmatched. Germline CDR1 DFQATT, CDR2 SNEGSKA (reference sequence). The CDR3 coding sequence is TGCAGTGCTAGTTCTGTGGTAGCGGGAGGAGGGGGCTCCTACAATGAGCAGTTCTTC. It is translated as CSASSVVAGGGGSYNEQFF.

This clonotype was seen many times. V usage is TRBV7-2 and J usage is TRBJ2-7; maybe TRBD2 (6 bases). Trimming cost V 1 base and J 2 bases, with 21 bases left between them. This CDR3 is built from 18 residues. CDR1 and CDR2 (germline): SGHTA, FQGNSA. The CDR3 bases are TGTGCCAGCAGCTTAGATGGAGGGTCAGTTTCTTATCCCTACGAGCAGTACTTC. Encoded protein: CASSLDGGSVSYPYEQYF.

The gene calls are TRBV3-1 and TRBJ2-7, with 9 bases that match TRBD2. CDR1 LGHDT and CDR2 YNNKEL come from the germline V gene (reference sequence). The CDR3 runs to 15 residues. After removal of 0 bases from V and 6 bases from J, the junction contained 6 bases not matched to a gene. The CDR3 here is CASSQDLATSGEQYF. The CDR3 nucleotides are TGTGCCAGCAGCCAAGATCTGGCGACTAGCGGCGAGCAGTACTTC.

This clonotype was picked up many times. V usage is TRBV6-1 and J usage is TRBJ2-3, with TRBD2 as a possible D gene (5 bases). V lost 8 bases to trimming and J lost 4 bases, with 16 bases between them. The CDR3 spans 14 residues. CDR1 is MNHNS, CDR2 SASEGT, per germline. For the CDR3, the DNA is TGTGCCAGCCGGCGGGCGATCGGTTCAGATACGCAGTATTTT. Protein sequence: CASRRAIGSDTQYF.

This clonotype was counted between two and nine times. This CDR3 is CSARDHRGLTNEKLFF. CDR3 DNA: TGCAGTGCTAGGGACCACAGGGGGCTCACTAATGAAAAACTGTTTTTT. The chain employs TRBV20-1 and TRBJ1-4; 9 bases match TRBD1. Germline CDR1 reads DFQATT; CDR2 reads SNEGSKA (reference sequence). Trimming took 3 bases from V and 2 from J; bases not matched to a gene: 7. This CDR3 has 16 residues.

This chain uses TRBV11-2 with TRBJ2-7; the match to TRBD2 covers 7 bases. The germline V gene has CDR1 SGHAT and CDR2 FQNNGV. This CDR3 region has 16 residues. Unmatched junction bases numbered 10, after V lost 5 bases and J lost 0 bases. The CDR3 region has the DNA TGTGCCAGCAGCCAAGCAGGGACTATCAGCTCCTACGAGCAGTACTTC. Residues: CASSQAGTISSYEQYF.

This clonotype was counted a few times. The chain joins TRBV24-1 to TRBJ2-1, with 11 bases fitting TRBD1. Losses at the gene ends were 10 bases for V and 5 bases for J; bases not matched to a gene: 3. Germline V lookup: CDR1 KGHDR, CDR2 SFDVKD. CDR3 length: 13 amino acids. CDR3 region: CATDRGLDNEQFF. Written as DNA, the CDR3 is TGTGCCACGGACAGGGGGCTTGACAATGAGCAGTTCTTC.

This clonotype was found many times. The chain carries TRBV20-1 and TRBJ2-3, with TRBD2 identical over 13 bases. The V and J ends lost 4 bases and 5 bases, in that order; junction bases with no gene match: 9. Germline assignment: CDR1 DFQATT and CDR2 SNEGSKA (reference sequence). The CDR3 is 16 residues long. The DNA of the CDR3 is TGCAGTGCTAAGCCCCCACTAGCGGGAGGGCGAGATACGCAGTATTTT. It encodes CSAKPPLAGGRDTQYF.